The T cell receptor (beta chain) described here comes from a study of blood T cells in healthy people across ages. With V trimmed by 6 bases and J by 6 bases, 12 bases remained unmatched. Germline lookup yields CDR1 SQVTM and CDR2 ANQGSEA. The CDR3 runs 14 residues. Healthy individuals of Caucasian origin from Russia, aged roughly 6 to 95, served as donors. With a J-beta primer mix and a sample-barcoded 5' primer, a second PCR ran about 7 to 11 cycles. A 12-random-nucleotide template-switch adaptor tagged each cDNA molecule. TCRdb re-analysed the 5' RACE reads in MiXCR, keeping a single row per CDR3 protein. Of more than 650,000 distinct CDR3 sequences listed, about 24% were seen once; the top ten hold approximately 20%. Study outcomes and limitations: Donors of long life had a larger count of naive CD4+ cells and greater diversity than aged donors.

This clonotype has more than one count but fewer than ten. As yet, its antigen is unknown. The TCR sequence derives from a man in his 70s in good health. The chain has TRBV29-1 and TRBJ2-3, with 7 bases matching TRBD2. Sequencing used blood. The CDR3 DNA sequence: TGCAGCGTAGATATGGGACTACGCGGCGATACGCAGTATTTT. This sequence encodes CSVDMGLRGDTQYF.